The following is a TCR beta chain sequence with its context. The table lists this clonotype with many counts. Its antigen remains undetermined. It has no much larger one-base neighbor in the sample; base qualities were not kept. This specimen belongs to a study of read filtering for tumor transcriptome and immune sequencing (dated by TCRdb to the early 2020s). About the study as a whole: The cohort had around 18 male and approximately 15 female patients with a mean age of roughly 70 years, ranging from roughly 45 to 80. Per sample, about 4.05 to 10.27 million TCR-region mapped reads were obtained with IR-seq, compared with only roughly 85 to 1273 with RNA-seq. Whole-transcriptome libraries were prepared with the TruSeq RNA Access Library Prep Kit after DNase treatment. By revised international staging, eight or nine patients were R-ISS I, around 15 were R-ISS II and 7 were R-ISS III. Using the same bone marrow samples, the study compared TCR repertoires obtained by targeted immune repertoire sequencing with those obtained by bulk whole-transcriptome sequencing. One main goal was a read-filtering strategy for immune repertoire data, in particular deciding whether clonotypes backed by only one read should be removed. What the authors observed across the whole study: Compared with RNA-seq, IR-seq captured clonotypes at much higher depth and more reliably, and a smaller IR-seq throughput was enough to identify most shared clonotypes. The sorted CD138-negative fraction was composed of a mixed bone marrow immune population rather than of purified T cells. The correlation between IR-seq and RNA-seq shared clonotype proportions was increased by removal of single-read clonotypes. In IR-seq, single-read clonotypes were about 81.9% of clonotypes but approximately 3.2% of total reads; in RNA-seq they were 60% to 75% of clonotypes and 35% to 50% of reads.

TCR libraries were constructed from 350 to 400 ng RNA using the Immunoverse kit, and molecular barcoded adaptors covering alpha/delta and beta/gamma chains were employed. TCR library preparation used the same RNA that went into transcriptome sequencing. Sequencing of TCR libraries was carried out on an Illumina HiSeq 4000 with 2 x 150 cycles. From the authors' description of their analysis: MiXCR aligned TCR reads to human V, D, J and C references and assembled the aligned reads into CDR3 clonotypes, with quality filtering and error correction included. The tcR package in R was used to analyze clonotype counts and gene usage diversity. Raw mapping reads were checked after the RNA-seq reads had been mapped by STAR aligner version 2.5.3a onto the human GRCh37 genome. To test how sequencing depth affects detected clonotypes, IR-seq fastq files were randomly downsampled with Seqtk 1.3. In TCRdb, the public reads were trimmed at Q25 with fastp and aligned with MiXCR, with productive beta chains retained. Merged by CDR3 protein, the rows form single entries marked with the most common genes and DNA. The V and J calls here are based on TCRdb, not the publication. This sample has 130,000 or so distinct CDR3 sequences in its table, and about 13% of those were observed once. Approximately 8% of the sample is in the top ten clones.

Bone marrow was sampled from every patient at the time of active disease. Bone marrow mononuclear cells were isolated by Ficoll-Hypaque density gradient centrifugation. CD138-negative cells were obtained by negative selection after labeling with CD138 magnetic microbeads on a MACS separator, removing myeloma plasma cells. The purity of the isolated cells was checked by flow cytometry with CD138 antibodies on an Attune NxT. TRIzol reagent was used to extract total RNA, which was then quantified with a NanoDrop spectrophotometer. For each patient, the CD138-negative bone marrow sample underwent paired RNA-seq and IR-seq. The CDR3 numbers 13 residues from cysteine through phenylalanine. Kept here is only the CDR3 DNA, which spans 39 bases and is read in frame from base 1. Looking up the germline V gene yields CDR1 SQVTM and CDR2 ANQGSEA. V sheds 4 bases and J sheds 7 bases, leaving 14 bases between their ends.

This clonotype was sampled from a donor at least 40 years old with multiple myeloma. The chain couples TRBV29-1 to TRBJ2-1, with a tentative D gene TRBD2 over 7 matching bases. The sequenced sample was a population of CD138-negative cells sorted from bone marrow. The cell subset or site label on this specimen signifies: bone marrow mononuclear cells depleted of CD138+ plasma/myeloma cells by negative magnetic selection. The DNA sequence is as follows: TGCAGCGTTGTCCGGGGGGCCGGGAATGAGCAGTTCTTC. This gives the protein CSVVRGAGNEQFF.